This is a list of T cell receptor beta chains from one sample in a study of T cells in localized non-small cell lung cancer. Assay: immunoSEQ multiplex PCR; the TCRdb copy retains only in-frame clones and omits some. The sample records 15,000 to 20,000 clones, roughly 90% being singletons. Here the sequenced sample was peripheral blood mononuclear cells, taken before any cancer treatment. These receptors were taken from a woman aged 35 to 69 with stage III lung adenocarcinoma. The CDR3 runs from the conserved cysteine through the conserved F or W. Each record gives: V gene, J gene, D gene, CDR3 protein, CDR3 DNA. D genes are given only for firm matches.

>TRBV6-7|TRBJ2-5|NA
CASLSRAPRAQYF
TGTGCCAGCCTATCCCGGGCCCCCCGGGCCCAGTACTTC
>TRBV5-1|TRBJ2-3|TRBD1
CASSFDRDDTQYF
TGCGCCAGCAGCTTCGACAGGGACGATACGCAGTATTTT
>TRBV9|TRBJ2-3|NA
CASSVLGSTDTQYF
TGTGCCAGCAGCGTTCTAGGGAGCACAGATACGCAGTATTTT
>TRBV5-1|TRBJ2-5|TRBD1
CASSPRTGDQETQYF
TGCGCCAGCAGCCCACGGACAGGAGACCAAGAGACCCAGTACTTC
>TRBV7-2|TRBJ2-5|TRBD2
CASSLGVAGVETQYF
TGTGCCAGCAGCTTAGGGGTAGCGGGAGTTGAGACCCAGTACTTC
>TRBV27|TRBJ1-2|NA
CASSTLPSGYGYTF
TGTGCCAGCAGCACCCTCCCCTCCGGGTATGGCTACACCTTC
>TRBV4-3|TRBJ2-3|TRBD1
CASSQRTGGTDTQYF
TGCGCCAGCAGCCAGAGGACAGGGGGCACAGATACGCAGTATTTT
>TRBV10-2|TRBJ2-1|NA
CAVGSGGMFNEQFF
TGCGCCGTTGGTAGTGGCGGGATGTTCAATGAGCAGTTCTTC
>TRBV10-1|TRBJ1-1|TRBD1
CALKRSRGPEDTEAFF
TGCGCCCTTAAACGAAGCAGGGGGCCCGAGGACACTGAAGCTTTCTTT
>TRBV7-8|TRBJ1-5|NA
CASSPLGRNQPQHF
TGTGCCAGCAGCCCCCTCGGGCGCAATCAGCCCCAGCATTTT
>TRBV6-1|TRBJ1-5|NA
CASSEESANHF
TGTGCCAGCAGTGAAGAGTCGGCTAATCATTTT
>TRBV7-9|TRBJ1-6|TRBD1
CASSPDRAIWALHF
TGTGCCAGCAGCCCCGACAGGGCTATTTGGGCCCTCCACTTT
>TRBV7-9|TRBJ1-3|NA
CASSLSTGSFSGNTIYF
TGTGCCAGCAGCTTATCGACAGGATCCTTCTCTGGAAACACCATATATTTT
>TRBV5-3|TRBJ2-7|TRBD1
CATKGGQDFYEQYF
TGTGCCACAAAGGGCGGACAGGACTTCTACGAGCAGTACTTC
>TRBV5-4|TRBJ2-7|TRBD2
CASSFTAGDYEQYF
TGTGCCAGCAGCTTTACAGCGGGAGACTACGAGCAGTACTTC
>TRBV2|TRBJ2-3|NA
CASKWSAGTDTQYF
TGTGCCAGCAAGTGGAGCGCTGGCACAGATACGCAGTATTTT